This TCR beta chain was captured by sequencing in a study of cytomegalovirus exposure and HLA in healthy donors (dated by TCRdb to about 2017). For context, the study as a whole: According to an earlier analysis of several hundred of the donors, about 179 million T cells yielded roughly 110 million unique TCR beta sequences and about 300 Gb of sequence data. Class I and class II HLA loci were covered by the typing at four-digit resolution. A later analysis re-examined previously published TCR beta repertoires from more than 650 donors and added high-resolution HLA genotyping to investigate patterns of TCR occurrence. Roughly 300 gigabases of sequencing data and 70 million to 85 million unique TCR sequences were included in an early release covering several hundred HLA-typed donors. Using immunosequencing, the study profiled T cell repertoires from 640 or so subjects and related those repertoires to cytomegalovirus serostatus. The study combined high-throughput TCR immunosequencing, statistical association of individual TCRs with disease status, and machine learning to predict cytomegalovirus infection status. The number of typed donors differed by locus: roughly 629-640 for A, B, C, DRB1 and DQB1; 500 to 550 for DQA1; roughly 600 for DPA1; and some 430 for DPB1. Along with the approximately 700-subject first cohort, a separate validation cohort of 120 different subjects was used. Among 398 genotyped donors of the cohort, an average of around 240,000 unique TCR beta nucleotide sequences were sequenced per donor, roughly a sixth of them non-productive. Alongside the repertoire data, information on donor age, sex, ethnicity and CMV serostatus was compiled. An earlier analysis of 500 to 650 of the donors applied high-throughput TCR beta sequencing to assess whether each TCR beta V gene segment acted as functional or pseudogenic. All discovery cohort repertoires had been generated on a single sequencing platform. Four to six DR-DQ haplotypes were handled as single units for association and clustering, since linkage in the cohort was strong. Of the roughly 420 genotyped donors, 75% to 85% were placed in the genetic ancestry cluster associated with self-reported Caucasian donors. Genome-wide SNP genotypes for about 65% of the 666 donors were used in a later genetic analysis, which treated that subset as a discovery cohort. The study was designed to test whether signatures of past pathogen exposure could be identified by cataloging public T cell receptors. In the later analysis, no new phenotypic data were used to find candidate immune exposures; instead, reliance was placed on TCR beta sequences and their occurrence across donors. General findings and caveats noted by the study authors: When HLA alleles, especially DR and DQ, strongly co-occurred, TCR associations were difficult to assign to individual alleles. At a false discovery rate of 0.05, a later analysis linked 15,000 to 20,000 TCR beta sequences to specific HLA alleles. The classifier was reported to diagnose cytomegalovirus status with high specificity and sensitivity in both the original cohort and the validation cohort. A further reported finding was that TCR beta sequences accurately predicted the HLA-A and HLA-B alleles for most subjects in the first cohort. Across donors, most TCR sequences were observed very rarely, whereas some public TCRs were present in many individuals. According to a later analysis, most CMV-associated TCR beta chains appeared to be HLA-restricted, and the HLA associations seemed to be driven largely by CMV exposure. Some IMGT-functional V segments, including TRBV6-2 and TRBV6-3, could not be told apart with the 87-base-pair reads, so those segments were excluded. In a later genetic analysis, a missense DCLRE1C variant was associated with V-gene and J-gene trimming of TCR beta chains, and the association was replicated in an independent cohort. In a later analysis, HLA-associated TCR beta chains showed more clonal expansion and lower generation probabilities than non-associated chains that were equally common. In a later analysis, TCR association rates were found to vary across HLA loci, with the most associated TCRs seen for DRB1 alleles and the fewest for HLA-C alleles. In the study, around 160 TCR beta chains were listed as associated with cytomegalovirus. According to a later analysis, parvovirus B19, influenza, CMV and Epstein-Barr virus appeared linked to several top co-occurrence clusters. This cohort had only TCR beta chains sequenced, and the lack of alpha or paired-chain data limited which features could be detected. According to the authors, the approach could potentially be generalized to other disease states and immunological phenotypes. The sequencing pipeline was judged likely to have produced a cluster of highly shared sequence variants as a technical artifact. Roughly uniform sequencing depth across donors was assumed in presence/absence analyses, although this assumption may not hold. Broadly in line with IMGT annotations, most TCR beta V segments showed up in productive rearrangements about 90% or about 30% of the time in an earlier analysis of roughly 590 of the donors. The earlier analysis of fewer than 750 of the donors excluded 15 to 20 rarely observed V segments, including chromosome 9 orphons, because counts were too low. Because HLA typing was unavailable for some donors at each locus, only the typed subset was used in association tests. For the cohort, immune exposure information was limited to CMV serostatus. Correlated functional status among segregating V segments might be attributable to linkage disequilibrium, but an unknown experimental factor could not be ruled out. Three of the identified cytomegalovirus-associated TCR beta chains were confirmed in vitro to be specific for cytomegalovirus antigens. According to a later genetic analysis, donors in an Asian-associated ancestry cluster had fewer N-insertions in productive TCRs than the approximately 700-donor mean.

A distance of 12 bases separates the germline ends of V and J, which lose 3 bases and 3 bases respectively. Its CDR3 holds 14 amino acids, cysteine through phenylalanine. Only CDR3 DNA remains: 42 bases, in frame from the first base. The germline V gene supplies CDR1 SQVTM and CDR2 ANQGSEA. Details on this clone: Its antigen is unknown. The input lacks base qualities; no much larger clone sits a single base away.

Receptors were amplified or captured by the immunoSEQ multiplex PCR assay. The multiplex PCR relied on a mix of 60 forward primers for TCR Vbeta segments and 13 reverse primers for TCR Jbeta segments. Amplification of the CDR3 region of rearranged TCR beta genes was performed with a multiplex PCR assay on genomic DNA. The amplified TCR beta libraries were sequenced on the Illumina HiSeq System as 87-base-pair reads. The study's processing was this. A later analysis counted some 80 million unique TCR beta chains across the 666 repertoires, and some 11 million of these chains were shared by at least two donors. Raw reads were error-corrected and collapsed into unique sequences with a nearest-neighbor algorithm that merged closely related sequences to remove PCR and sequencing errors. Alignment of CDR3 sequences to IMGT reference sequences was used to assign V, D and J gene segments. For a sequence to be retained, a match of at least six nucleotides was required to both a V gene segment and a J gene segment. Rearrangements were classified as productive when the CDR3 lacked stop codons and remained in frame with V and J, and all other rearrangements were classified as non-productive. Following IMGT convention, CDR3 was defined as the stretch from the second conserved V-encoded cysteine to the conserved J-encoded phenylalanine. The earlier analysis of roughly 590 of the donors excluded sequences that lacked an unambiguous match to a single V gene segment. In an earlier analysis of around 600 of the donors, V segments were called functional above 56.7% productive rearrangements and were called segregating when the between-donor standard deviation exceeded 5%. A statistical classification framework was developed to diagnose cytomegalovirus status using the catalog of TCR beta chain sequences. V and J gene assignment, in a later analysis, came from comparing TCR nucleotide sequences with IMGT/GENE-DB human TR gene sequences. Using the TCRdist pipeline, a later analysis assigned CDR3 sequences along with most-parsimonious VDJ recombination scenarios. A later analysis defined each TCR beta chain by its CDR3 amino acid sequence plus V-gene family, and excluded reads lacking a unique V-gene family. A later analysis removed 592 highly shared, low-generation-probability nucleotide sequences to deal with suspected cross-contamination and a sequencing artifact. For each public chain, a later analysis derived a clonal expansion index from normalized ranks of inferred template counts within each repertoire. In a later analysis, generation probabilities were computed with a VDJ recombination model fitted to out-of-frame rearrangements, and the resulting probabilities were checked against IGoR. Hypergeometric tests were used in a later analysis to score TCR-TCR, TCR-HLA and TCR-CMV co-occurrence, with a repertoire-size bias correction applied to the TCR pairs. To estimate false discovery rates, a later analysis permuted the HLA or CMV assignments 20 times. In a later analysis, co-occurring TCRs were grouped using DBSCAN, with TCRdist sequence similarity added in when clustering inside HLA-allele-positive subsets. Co-occurrence clustering excluded repertoires with fewer than 30,000 or more than 120,000 public chains, plus five with anomalous nucleotide sharing. Here the immuneACCESS table is served through TCRdb, limited to in-frame sequences with V and J called. Missing clones are a known gap in these copies; in checked studies unresolved V genes cover under half, and the rest lacks a known reason. The V and J calls and clone size were taken over from that table, and D and trimming were inferred from the DNA. The sample profile shows 120,000 or so clones; under 90% of them were found once. The top ten clonotypes cover more than 3.5% of the sample.

In total, 600 or so healthy bone marrow donors made up the cohort. Cohort members were all nominally healthy when sampled, although unrecorded immune exposures were likely present. The donor tested CMV seropositive and was one of the 289 seropositive cohort members. A peripheral blood sample was provided by each donor, and peripheral blood mononuclear cells were used for TCR beta sequencing. The Qiagen DNeasy Blood Extraction Kit was used to extract genomic DNA from the blood cell samples. The receptor comes from a woman aged 40 to 49 in good health and CMV-seropositive. What was sequenced was PBMCs. The chain links TRBV29-1 with TRBJ2-1, with a tentative D gene TRBD2 over 5 matching bases. The CDR3 loop reads CSVERSSRYNEQFF. The nucleotide sequence is TGCAGCGTTGAGAGGTCTAGCCGCTACAATGAGCAGTTCTTC.